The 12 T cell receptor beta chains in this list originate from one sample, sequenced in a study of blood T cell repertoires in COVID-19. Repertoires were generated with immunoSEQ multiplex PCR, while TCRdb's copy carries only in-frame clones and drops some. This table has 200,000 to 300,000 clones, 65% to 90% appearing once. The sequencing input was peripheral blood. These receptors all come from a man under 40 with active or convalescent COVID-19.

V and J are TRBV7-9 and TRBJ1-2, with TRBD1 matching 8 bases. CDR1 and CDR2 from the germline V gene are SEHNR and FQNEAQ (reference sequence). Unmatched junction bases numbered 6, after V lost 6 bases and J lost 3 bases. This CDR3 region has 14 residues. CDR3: CASSSSGGDYGYTF. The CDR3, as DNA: TGTGCCAGCAGTTCCTCAGGGGGCGACTATGGCTACACCTTC.

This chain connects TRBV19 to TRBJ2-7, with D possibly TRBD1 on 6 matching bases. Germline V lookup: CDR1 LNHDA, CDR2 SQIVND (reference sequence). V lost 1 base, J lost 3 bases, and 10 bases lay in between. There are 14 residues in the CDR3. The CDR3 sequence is CASSIGGTSYEQYF. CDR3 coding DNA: TGTGCCAGTAGTATAGGTGGGACAAGCTACGAGCAGTACTTC.

The CDR3 region is CASSGGDLLRTQYF. CDR3 bases: TGTGCCAGCAGCGGGGGGGATTTACTCCGAACCCAGTACTTC. V is TRBV13 and J is TRBJ2-5; TRBD2 agrees at 7 bases. This CDR3 has 14 amino acids. The germline gives CDR1 PRHDT, CDR2 FYEKMQ (reference sequence). The junction had 11 bases not matched to a gene; V was cut back by 5 bases and J by 8 bases.

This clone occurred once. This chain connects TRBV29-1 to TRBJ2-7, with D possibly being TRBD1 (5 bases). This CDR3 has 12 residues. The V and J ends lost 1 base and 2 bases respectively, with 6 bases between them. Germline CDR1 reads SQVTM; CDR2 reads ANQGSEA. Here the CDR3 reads CSVEGTTYEQYF. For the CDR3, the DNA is TGCAGCGTTGAAGGGACAACCTACGAGCAGTACTTC.

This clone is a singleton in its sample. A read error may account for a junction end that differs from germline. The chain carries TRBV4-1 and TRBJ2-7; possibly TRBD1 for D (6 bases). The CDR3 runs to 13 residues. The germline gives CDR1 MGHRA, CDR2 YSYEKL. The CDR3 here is CASTQVQGQEQYF. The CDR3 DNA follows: TGCGCCAGCACCCAAGTACAAGGACAGGAGCAGTACTTC.

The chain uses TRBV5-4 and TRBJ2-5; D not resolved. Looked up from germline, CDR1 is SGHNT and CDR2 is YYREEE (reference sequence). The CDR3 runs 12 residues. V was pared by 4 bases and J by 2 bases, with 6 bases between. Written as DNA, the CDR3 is TGTGCCAGCAGCCAATTGCAAGAGACCCAGTACTTC. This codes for CASSQLQETQYF.

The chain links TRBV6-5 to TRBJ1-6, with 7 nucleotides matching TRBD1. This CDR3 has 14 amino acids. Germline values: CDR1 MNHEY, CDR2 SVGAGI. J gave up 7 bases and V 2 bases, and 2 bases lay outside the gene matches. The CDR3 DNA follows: TGTGCCAGCAGTTACGGACAGGAAAATTCACCCCTCCACTTT. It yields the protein CASSYGQENSPLHF.

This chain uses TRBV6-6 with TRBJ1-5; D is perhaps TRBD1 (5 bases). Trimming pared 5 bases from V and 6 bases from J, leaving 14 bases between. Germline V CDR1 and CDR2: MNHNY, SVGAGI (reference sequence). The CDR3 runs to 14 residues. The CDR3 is CASSDPGFGQPQHF. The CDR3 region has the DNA TGTGCCAGCAGTGACCCAGGGTTCGGTCAGCCCCAGCATTTT.

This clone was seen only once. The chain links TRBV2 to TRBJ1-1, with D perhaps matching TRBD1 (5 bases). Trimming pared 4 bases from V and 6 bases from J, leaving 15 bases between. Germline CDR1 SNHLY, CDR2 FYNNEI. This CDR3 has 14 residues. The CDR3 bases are TGTGCCAGCAGTGGGGAGGCTCGGGGCGCTGAAGCTTTCTTT. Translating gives CASSGEARGAEAFF.

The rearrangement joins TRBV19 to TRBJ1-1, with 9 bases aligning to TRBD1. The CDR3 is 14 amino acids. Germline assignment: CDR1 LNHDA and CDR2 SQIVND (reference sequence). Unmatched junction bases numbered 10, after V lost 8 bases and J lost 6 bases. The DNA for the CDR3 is TGTGCCAGTGGCGAACAGGGGGCGTATGCTGAAGCTTTCTTT. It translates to CASGEQGAYAEAFF.

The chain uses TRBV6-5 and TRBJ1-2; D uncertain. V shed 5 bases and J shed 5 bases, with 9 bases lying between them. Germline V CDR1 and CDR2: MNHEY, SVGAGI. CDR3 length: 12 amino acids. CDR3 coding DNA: TGTGCCAGCAGTCGACCGGAGTATGGCTACACCTTC. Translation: CASSRPEYGYTF.

This CDR3 reads CARSLDRLAVRKETQYF. CDR3 coding DNA: TGTGCCAGAAGCTTGGACCGGCTAGCGGTGAGGAAAGAGACCCAGTACTTC. V usage is TRBV5-3 and J usage is TRBJ2-5; 7 bases are shared with TRBD2. TRBV5-3 is labeled an ORF, and its function is uncertain. J was trimmed by 3 bases and V by 0 bases; bases with no gene match: 11. The CDR3 consists of 17 residues.